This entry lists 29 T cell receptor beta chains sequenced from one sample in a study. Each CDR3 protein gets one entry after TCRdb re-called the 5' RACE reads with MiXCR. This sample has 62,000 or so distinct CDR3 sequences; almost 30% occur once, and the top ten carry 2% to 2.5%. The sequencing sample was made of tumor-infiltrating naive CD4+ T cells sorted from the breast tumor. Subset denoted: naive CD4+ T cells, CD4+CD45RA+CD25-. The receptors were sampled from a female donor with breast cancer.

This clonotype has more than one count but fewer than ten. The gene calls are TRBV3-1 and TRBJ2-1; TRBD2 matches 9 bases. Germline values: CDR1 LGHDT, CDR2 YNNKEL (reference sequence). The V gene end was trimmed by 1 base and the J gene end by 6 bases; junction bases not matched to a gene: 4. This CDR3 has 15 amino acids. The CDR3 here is CASSQGSGSFNEQFF. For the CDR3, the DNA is TGTGCCAGCAGCCAAGGTAGCGGGAGTTTCAATGAGCAGTTCTTC.

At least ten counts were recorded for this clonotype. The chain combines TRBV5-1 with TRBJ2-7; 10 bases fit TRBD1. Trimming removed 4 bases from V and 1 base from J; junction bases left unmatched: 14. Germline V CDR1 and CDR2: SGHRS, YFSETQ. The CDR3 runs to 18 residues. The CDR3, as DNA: TGCGCCAGCAGCATACCCGGGACAGGGGCCGACATATCCTACGAGCAGTACTTC. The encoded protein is CASSIPGTGADISYEQYF. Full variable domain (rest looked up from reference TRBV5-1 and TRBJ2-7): KAGVTQTPRYLIKTRGQQVTLSCSPISGHRSVSWYQQTPGQGLQFLFEYFSETQRNKGNFPGRFSGRQFSNSRSEMNVSTLELGDSALYLCASSIPGTGADISYEQYFGPGTRLTVT.

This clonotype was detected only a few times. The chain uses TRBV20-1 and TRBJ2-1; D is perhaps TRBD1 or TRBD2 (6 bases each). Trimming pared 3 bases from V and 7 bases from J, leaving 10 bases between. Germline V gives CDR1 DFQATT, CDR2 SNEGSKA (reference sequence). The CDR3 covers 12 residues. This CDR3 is CSASGGGNEQFF. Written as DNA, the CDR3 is TGCAGTGCTAGTGGAGGGGGGAATGAGCAGTTCTTC.

CDR3 residues: CASSLAGTGFYGYTF. The CDR3 DNA sequence: TGCGCCAGCAGCTTGGCCGGGACAGGGTTTTATGGCTACACCTTC. The chain uses TRBV5-1 and TRBJ1-2; 9 positions match TRBD1. CDR3 length equals 15 residues. V lost 0 bases and J lost 5; bases outside the gene matches: 5. CDR1 and CDR2 from the germline V gene are SGHRS and YFSETQ.

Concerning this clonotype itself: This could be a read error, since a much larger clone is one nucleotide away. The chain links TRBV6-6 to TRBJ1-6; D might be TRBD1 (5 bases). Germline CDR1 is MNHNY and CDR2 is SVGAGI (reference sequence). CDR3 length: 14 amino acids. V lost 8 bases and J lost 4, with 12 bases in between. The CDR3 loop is CASGRTTYNSPLHF. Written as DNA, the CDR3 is TGTGCCAGCGGGAGGACAACTTATAATTCACCCCTCCACTTT.

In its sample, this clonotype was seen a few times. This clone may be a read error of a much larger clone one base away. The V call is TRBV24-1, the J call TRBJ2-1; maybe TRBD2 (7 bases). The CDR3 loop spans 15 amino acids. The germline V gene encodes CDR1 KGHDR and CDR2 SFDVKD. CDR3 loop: CAASDRGGAYNEQFF. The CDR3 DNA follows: TGTGCCGCCAGTGATAGGGGGGGCGCCTACAATGAGCAGTTCTTC.

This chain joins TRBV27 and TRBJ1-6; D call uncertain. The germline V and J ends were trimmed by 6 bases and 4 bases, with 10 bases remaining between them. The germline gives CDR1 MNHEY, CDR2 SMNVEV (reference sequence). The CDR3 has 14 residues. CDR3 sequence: CASSKDQYNSPLHF. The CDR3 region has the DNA TGTGCCAGCAGCAAGGACCAATATAATTCACCCCTCCACTTT.

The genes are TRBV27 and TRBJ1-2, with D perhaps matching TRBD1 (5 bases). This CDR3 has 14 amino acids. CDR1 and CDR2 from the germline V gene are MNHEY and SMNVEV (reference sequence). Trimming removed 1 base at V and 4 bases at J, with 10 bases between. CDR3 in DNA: TGTGCCAGCAGTTTATATCAGGGCCTCTATGGCTACACCTTC. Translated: CASSLYQGLYGYTF.

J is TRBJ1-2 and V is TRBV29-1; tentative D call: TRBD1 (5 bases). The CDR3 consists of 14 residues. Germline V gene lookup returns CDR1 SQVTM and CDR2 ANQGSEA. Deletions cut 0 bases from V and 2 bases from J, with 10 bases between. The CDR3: CSVEDPRVNYGYTF. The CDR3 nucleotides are TGCAGCGTTGAAGACCCCAGGGTGAACTATGGCTACACCTTC.

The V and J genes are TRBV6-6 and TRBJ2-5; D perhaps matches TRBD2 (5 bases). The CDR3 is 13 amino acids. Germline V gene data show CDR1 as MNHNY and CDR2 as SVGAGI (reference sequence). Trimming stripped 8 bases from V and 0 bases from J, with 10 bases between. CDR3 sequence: CASASHHQETQYF. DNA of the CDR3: TGTGCCAGCGCTAGCCATCACCAAGAGACCCAGTACTTC.

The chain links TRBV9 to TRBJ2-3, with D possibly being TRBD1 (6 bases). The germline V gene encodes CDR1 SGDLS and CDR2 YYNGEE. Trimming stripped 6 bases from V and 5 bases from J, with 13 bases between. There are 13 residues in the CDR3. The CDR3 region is CASTKEGEDTQYF. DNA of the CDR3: TGTGCCAGCACCAAAGAGGGGGAAGATACGCAGTATTTT.

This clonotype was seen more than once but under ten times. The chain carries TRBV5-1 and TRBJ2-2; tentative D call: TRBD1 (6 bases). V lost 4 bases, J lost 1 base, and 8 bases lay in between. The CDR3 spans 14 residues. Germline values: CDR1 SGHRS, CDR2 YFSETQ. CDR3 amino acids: CASSEGQNTGELFF. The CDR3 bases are TGCGCCAGCAGCGAGGGACAGAACACCGGGGAGCTGTTTTTT.

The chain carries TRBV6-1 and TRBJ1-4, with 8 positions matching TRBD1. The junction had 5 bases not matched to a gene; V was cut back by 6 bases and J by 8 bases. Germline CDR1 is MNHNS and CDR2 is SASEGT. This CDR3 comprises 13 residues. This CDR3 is CASSRDRNEKLFF. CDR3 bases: TGTGCCAGCAGCCGGGACAGGAACGAAAAACTGTTTTTT.

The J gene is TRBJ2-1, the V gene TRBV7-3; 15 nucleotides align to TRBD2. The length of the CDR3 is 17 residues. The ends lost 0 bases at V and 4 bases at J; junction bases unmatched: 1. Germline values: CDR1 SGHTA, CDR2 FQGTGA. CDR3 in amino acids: CASSLTGTSGGYNEQFF. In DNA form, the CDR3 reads TGTGCCAGCAGCTTAACCGGGACTAGCGGGGGGTACAATGAGCAGTTCTTC.

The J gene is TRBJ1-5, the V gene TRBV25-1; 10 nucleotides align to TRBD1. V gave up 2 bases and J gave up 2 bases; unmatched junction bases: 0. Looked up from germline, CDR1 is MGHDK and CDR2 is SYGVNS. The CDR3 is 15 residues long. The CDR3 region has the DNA TGTGCCAGCAGTGAAGGACAGGGGGGCAATCAGCCCCAGCATTTT. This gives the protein CASSEGQGGNQPQHF.

CDR3: CSARPGEGTDTQYF. CDR3 nucleotide sequence: TGCAGTGCTAGGCCGGGGGAGGGAACCGATACGCAGTATTTT. The chain is built from TRBV20-1 and TRBJ2-3; the match to TRBD2 covers 7 bases. Per the germline V gene, CDR1 is DFQATT and CDR2 is SNEGSKA (reference sequence). V was clipped by 3 bases and J by 6 bases; unmatched bases: 9. CDR3 length: 14 residues.

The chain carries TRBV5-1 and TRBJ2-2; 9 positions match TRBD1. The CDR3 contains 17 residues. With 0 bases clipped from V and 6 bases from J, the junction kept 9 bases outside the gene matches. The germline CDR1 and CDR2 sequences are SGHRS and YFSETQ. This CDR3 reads CASSLDRGRPGSGELFF. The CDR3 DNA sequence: TGCGCCAGCAGCTTGGACAGGGGGCGGCCGGGGTCCGGGGAGCTGTTTTTT. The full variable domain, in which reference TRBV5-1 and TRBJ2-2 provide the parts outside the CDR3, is KAGVTQTPRYLIKTRGQQVTLSCSPISGHRSVSWYQQTPGQGLQFLFEYFSETQRNKGNFPGRFSGRQFSNSRSEMNVSTLELGDSALYLCASSLDRGRPGSGELFFGEGSRLTVL.

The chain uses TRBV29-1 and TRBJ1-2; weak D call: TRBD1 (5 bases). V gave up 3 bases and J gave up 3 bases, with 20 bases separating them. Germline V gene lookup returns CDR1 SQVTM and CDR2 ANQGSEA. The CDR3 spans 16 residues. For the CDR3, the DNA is TGCAGCGTTGAGGGTCAGGGCGTTCGGATAGACTATGGCTACACCTTC. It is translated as CSVEGQGVRIDYGYTF.

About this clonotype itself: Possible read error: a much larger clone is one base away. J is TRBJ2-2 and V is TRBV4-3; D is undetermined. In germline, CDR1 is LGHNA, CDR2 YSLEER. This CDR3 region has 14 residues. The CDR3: CASSQVDATGELFF. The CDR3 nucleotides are TGTGCCAGCAGCCAAGTGGACGCCACCGGGGAGCTGTTTTTT.

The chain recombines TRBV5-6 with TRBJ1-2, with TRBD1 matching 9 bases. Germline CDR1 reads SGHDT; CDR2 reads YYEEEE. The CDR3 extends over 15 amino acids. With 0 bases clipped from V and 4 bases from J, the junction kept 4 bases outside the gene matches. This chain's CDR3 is CASSLGGTGSYGYTF. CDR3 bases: TGTGCCAGCAGCTTGGGCGGGACAGGGTCCTATGGCTACACCTTC. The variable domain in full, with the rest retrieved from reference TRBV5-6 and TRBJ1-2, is DAGVTQSPTHLIKTRGQQVTLRCSPKSGHDTVSWYQQALGQGPQFIFQYYEEEERQRGNFPDRFSGHQFPNYSSELNVNALLLGDSALYLCASSLGGTGSYGYTFGSGTRLTVV.

The CDR3 is CASTSGTSGLQGQQFF. CDR3 in DNA: TGTGCCAGCACCTCCGGGACTAGCGGGCTACAAGGACAGCAGTTCTTC. V gene TRBV12-3 or TRBV12-4 combines with J gene TRBJ2-1; 12 nucleotides agree with TRBD2. With V trimmed by 7 bases and J by 11 bases, 15 bases remained unmatched. The length of the CDR3 is 16 residues.

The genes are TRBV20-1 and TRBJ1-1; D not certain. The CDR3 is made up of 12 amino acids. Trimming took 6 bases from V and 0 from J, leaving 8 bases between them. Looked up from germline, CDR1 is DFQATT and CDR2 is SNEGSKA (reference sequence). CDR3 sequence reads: CSATIMNTEAFF. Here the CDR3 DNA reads TGCAGTGCAACAATTATGAACACTGAAGCTTTCTTT.

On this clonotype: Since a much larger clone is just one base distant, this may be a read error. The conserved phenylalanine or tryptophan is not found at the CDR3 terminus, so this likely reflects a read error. The CDR3 DNA reads TGTGCCAGCAGCGAGGGGGTAAATAGCAATCAGCCCCAGCATTCT. Its protein product is CASSEGVNSNQPQHS. This chain joins TRBV9 and TRBJ1-5; a possible D gene is TRBD1 (6 bases). The V end lost 3 bases, the J end lost 0 bases, and 10 bases lay between the germline ends. The CDR3 totals 15 residues. The germline V gene encodes CDR1 SGDLS and CDR2 YYNGEE.

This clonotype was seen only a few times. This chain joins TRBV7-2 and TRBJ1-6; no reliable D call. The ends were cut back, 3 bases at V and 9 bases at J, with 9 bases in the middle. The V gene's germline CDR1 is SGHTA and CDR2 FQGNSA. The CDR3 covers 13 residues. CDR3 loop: CASSLGSSSPLHF. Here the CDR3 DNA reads TGTGCCAGCAGCTTGGGCAGTAGTTCACCCCTCCACTTT.

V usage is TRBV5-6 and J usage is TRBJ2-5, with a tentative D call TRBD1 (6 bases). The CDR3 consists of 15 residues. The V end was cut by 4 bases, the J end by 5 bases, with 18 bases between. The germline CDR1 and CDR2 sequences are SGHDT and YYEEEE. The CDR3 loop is CASSRKTGSAETQYF. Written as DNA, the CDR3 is TGTGCCAGCAGCCGTAAGACAGGAAGCGCGGAGACCCAGTACTTC.

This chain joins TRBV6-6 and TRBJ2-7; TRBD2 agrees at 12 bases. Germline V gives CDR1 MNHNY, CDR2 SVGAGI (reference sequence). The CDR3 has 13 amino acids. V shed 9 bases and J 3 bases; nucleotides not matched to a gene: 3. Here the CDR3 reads CARELAGGYEQYF. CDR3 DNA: TGTGCCAGAGAACTAGCGGGAGGCTACGAGCAGTACTTC.

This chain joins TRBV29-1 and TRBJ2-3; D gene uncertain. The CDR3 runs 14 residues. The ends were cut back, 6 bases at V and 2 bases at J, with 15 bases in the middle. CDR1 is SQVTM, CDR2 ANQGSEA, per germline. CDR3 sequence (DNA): TGCAGCGTGGAACAGAACACCTACACAGATACGCAGTATTTT. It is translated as CSVEQNTYTDTQYF.

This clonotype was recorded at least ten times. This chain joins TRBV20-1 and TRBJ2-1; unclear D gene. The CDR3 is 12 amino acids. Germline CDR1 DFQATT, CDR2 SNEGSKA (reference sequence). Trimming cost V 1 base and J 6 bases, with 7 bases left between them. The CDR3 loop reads CSARAFGNEQFF. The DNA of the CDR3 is TGCAGTGCTAGAGCTTTTGGCAATGAGCAGTTCTTC.

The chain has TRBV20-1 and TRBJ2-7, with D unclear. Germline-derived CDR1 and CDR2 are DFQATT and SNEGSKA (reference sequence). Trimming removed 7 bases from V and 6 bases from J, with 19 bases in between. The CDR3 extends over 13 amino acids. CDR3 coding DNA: TGCAGTGTTTCCACCCACGGAACCTCCGAGCAGTACTTC. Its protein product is CSVSTHGTSEQYF.